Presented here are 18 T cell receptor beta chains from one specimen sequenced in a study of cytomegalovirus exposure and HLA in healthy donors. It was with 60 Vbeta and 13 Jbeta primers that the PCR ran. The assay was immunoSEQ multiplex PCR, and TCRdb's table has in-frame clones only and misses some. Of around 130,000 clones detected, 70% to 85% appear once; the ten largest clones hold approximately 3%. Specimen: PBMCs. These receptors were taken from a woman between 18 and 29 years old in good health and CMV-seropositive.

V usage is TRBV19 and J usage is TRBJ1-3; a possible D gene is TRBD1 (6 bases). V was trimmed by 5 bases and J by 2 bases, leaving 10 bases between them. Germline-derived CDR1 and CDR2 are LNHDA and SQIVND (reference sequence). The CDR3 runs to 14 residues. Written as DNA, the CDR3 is TGTGCCAGTAGTCCACAGGGAACTGGAAACACCATATATTTT. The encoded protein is CASSPQGTGNTIYF.

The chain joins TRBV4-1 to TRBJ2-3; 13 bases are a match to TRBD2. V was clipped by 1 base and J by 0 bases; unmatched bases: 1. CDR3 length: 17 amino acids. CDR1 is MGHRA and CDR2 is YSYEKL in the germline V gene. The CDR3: CASSQGGLAGSTDTQYF. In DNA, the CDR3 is TGCGCCAGCAGCCAAGGGGGACTAGCGGGGAGCACAGATACGCAGTATTTT.

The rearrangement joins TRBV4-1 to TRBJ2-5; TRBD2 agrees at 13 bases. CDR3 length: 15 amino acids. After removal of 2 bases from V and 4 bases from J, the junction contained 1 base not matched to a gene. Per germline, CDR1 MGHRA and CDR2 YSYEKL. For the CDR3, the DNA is TGCGCCAGCAGCCAAACTAGCGGGGGGGGAGAGACCCAGTACTTC. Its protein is CASSQTSGGGETQYF.

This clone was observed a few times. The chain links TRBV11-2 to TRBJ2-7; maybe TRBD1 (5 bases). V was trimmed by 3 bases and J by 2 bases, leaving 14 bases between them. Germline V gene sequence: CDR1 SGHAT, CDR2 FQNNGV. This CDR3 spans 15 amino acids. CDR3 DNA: TGTGCCAGCAGCTTGTCCTTTAGGGGAACCTACGAGCAGTACTTC. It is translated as CASSLSFRGTYEQYF. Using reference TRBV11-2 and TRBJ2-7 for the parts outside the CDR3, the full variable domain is EAGVAQSPRYKIIEKRQSVAFWCNPISGHATLYWYQQILGQGPKLLIQFQNNGVVDDSQLPKDRFSAERLKGVDSTLKIQPAKLEDSAVYLCASSLSFRGTYEQYFGPGTRLTVT.

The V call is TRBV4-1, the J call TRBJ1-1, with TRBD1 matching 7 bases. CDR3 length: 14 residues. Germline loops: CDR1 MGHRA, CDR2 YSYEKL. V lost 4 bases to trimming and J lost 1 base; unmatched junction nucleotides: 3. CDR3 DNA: TGCGCCAGCAGCCCGACAGGGTGGAACACTGAAGCTTTCTTT. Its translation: CASSPTGWNTEAFF.

The CDR3 here is CASSAHRDSQETQYF. The CDR3 DNA follows: TGTGCCAGCAGCGCTCACCGGGACAGCCAAGAGACCCAGTACTTC. This chain connects TRBV6-1 to TRBJ2-5; 7 bases map to TRBD1. The V gene end was trimmed by 6 bases and the J gene end by 1 base; junction bases not matched to a gene: 8. CDR1 and CDR2 from the germline V gene are MNHNS and SASEGT. This CDR3 has 15 amino acids.

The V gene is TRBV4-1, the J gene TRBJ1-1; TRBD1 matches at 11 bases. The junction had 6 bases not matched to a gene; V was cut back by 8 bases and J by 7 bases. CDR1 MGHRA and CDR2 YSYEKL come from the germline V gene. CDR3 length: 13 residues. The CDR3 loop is CASAIGTGGEAFF. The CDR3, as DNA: TGCGCCAGCGCTATCGGGACAGGGGGTGAAGCTTTCTTT.

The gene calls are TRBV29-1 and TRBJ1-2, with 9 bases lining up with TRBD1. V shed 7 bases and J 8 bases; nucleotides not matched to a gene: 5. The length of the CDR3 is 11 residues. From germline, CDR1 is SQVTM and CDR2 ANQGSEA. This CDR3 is CSGTGADGYTF. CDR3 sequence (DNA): TGCAGCGGGACAGGGGCTGACGGCTACACCTTC.

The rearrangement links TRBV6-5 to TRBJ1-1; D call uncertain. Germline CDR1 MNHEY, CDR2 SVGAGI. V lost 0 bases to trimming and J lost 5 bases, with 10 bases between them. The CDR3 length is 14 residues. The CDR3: CASSYSAGGTEAFF. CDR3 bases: TGTGCCAGCAGTTACTCAGCGGGCGGGACTGAAGCTTTCTTT.

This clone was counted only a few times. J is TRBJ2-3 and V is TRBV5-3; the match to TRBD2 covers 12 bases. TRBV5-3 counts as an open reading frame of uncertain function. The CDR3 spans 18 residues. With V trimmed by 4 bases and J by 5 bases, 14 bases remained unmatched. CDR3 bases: TGTGCCAGAAGCGGGAGGGCTAGCGGGGGGGCGATTTTAGATACGCAGTATTTT. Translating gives CARSGRASGGAILDTQYF.

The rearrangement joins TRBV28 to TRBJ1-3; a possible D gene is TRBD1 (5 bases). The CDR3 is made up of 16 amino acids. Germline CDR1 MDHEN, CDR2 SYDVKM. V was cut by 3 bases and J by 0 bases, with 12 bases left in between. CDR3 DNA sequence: TGTGCCAGCAGTTTTAGGGGCCTCAGCTCTGGAAACACCATATATTTT. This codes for CASSFRGLSSGNTIYF.

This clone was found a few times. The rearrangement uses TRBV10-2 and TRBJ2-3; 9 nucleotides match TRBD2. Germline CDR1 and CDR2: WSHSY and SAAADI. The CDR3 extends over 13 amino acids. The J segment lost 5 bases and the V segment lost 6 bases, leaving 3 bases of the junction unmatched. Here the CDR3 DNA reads TGCGCCAGCAGCTTAGCGGGGGTAGATACGCAGTATTTT. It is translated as CASSLAGVDTQYF.

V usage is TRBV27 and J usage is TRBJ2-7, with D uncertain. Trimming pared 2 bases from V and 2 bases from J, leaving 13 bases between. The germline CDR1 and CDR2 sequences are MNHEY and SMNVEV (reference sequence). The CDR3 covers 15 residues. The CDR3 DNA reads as TGTGCCAGCAGTTTAACAGCCCCTTCTACCTACGAGCAGTACTTC. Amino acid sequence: CASSLTAPSTYEQYF.

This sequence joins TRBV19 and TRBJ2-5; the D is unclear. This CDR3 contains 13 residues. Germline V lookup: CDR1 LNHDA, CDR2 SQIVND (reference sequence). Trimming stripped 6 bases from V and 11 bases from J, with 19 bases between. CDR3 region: CASSHNSPIEQYF. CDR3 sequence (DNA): TGTGCCAGTAGCCACAACAGCCCGATTGAGCAGTACTTC.

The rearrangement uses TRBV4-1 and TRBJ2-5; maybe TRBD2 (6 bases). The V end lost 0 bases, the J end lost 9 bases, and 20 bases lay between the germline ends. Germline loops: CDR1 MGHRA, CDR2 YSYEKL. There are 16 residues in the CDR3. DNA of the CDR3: TGCGCCAGCAGCCAAGAGATCACCGACGGGGGATGCTCCCAGTACTTC. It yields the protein CASSQEITDGGCSQYF.

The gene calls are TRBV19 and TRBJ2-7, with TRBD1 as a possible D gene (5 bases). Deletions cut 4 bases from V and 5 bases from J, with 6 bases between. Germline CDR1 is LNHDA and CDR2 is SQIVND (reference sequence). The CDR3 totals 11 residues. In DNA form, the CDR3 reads TGTGCCAGTAGTACAGGGAACGAGCAGTACTTC. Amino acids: CASSTGNEQYF.

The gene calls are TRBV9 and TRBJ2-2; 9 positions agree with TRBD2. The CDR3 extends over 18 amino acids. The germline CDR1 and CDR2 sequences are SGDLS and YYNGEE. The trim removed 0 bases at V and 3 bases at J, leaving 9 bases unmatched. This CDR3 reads CASSVDRAGGPDTGELFF. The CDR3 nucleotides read TGTGCCAGCAGCGTAGATCGAGCGGGGGGCCCTGACACCGGGGAGCTGTTTTTT.

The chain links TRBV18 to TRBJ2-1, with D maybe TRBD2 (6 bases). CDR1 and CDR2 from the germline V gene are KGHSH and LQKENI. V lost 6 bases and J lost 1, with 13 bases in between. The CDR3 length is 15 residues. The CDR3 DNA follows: TGTGCCAGCTCCCCCCCGGGGGTATCCTACAATGAGCAGTTCTTC. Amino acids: CASSPPGVSYNEQFF.